One sample yielded the 28 T cell receptor beta chains listed below, sequenced in a study of post-analysis software for immune sequencing data. Notes on the study in general: Patients used about five TRBV segments, including TRBV5-6, TRBV5-1 and TRBV20-1, more often than controls.

Presence of unique molecular identifiers characterized the TCR beta cDNA libraries. TCRdb reprocessed the PCR reads with MiXCR, giving one entry per CDR3 protein. The data contain fewer than 850,000 distinct CDR3 sequences, just under 30% of them seen just once; the ten biggest clones take up around 0.6%. Antigens of these TCRs are unknown. Sequencing input: blood. These receptors came from a girl between 5 and 17 years old with multiple sclerosis.

This clonotype has a handful of counts. V is TRBV20-1 and J is TRBJ2-5; no definite D call. Trimming took 6 bases from V and 5 from J, leaving 13 bases between them. Germline V gene sequence: CDR1 DFQATT, CDR2 SNEGSKA (reference sequence). This CDR3 region has 12 residues. The CDR3: CSASSLGETQYF. The CDR3 DNA follows: TGCAGTGCCTCCTCGCTTGGGGAGACCCAGTACTTC.

This clonotype was seen more than once but under ten times. The chain combines TRBV15 with TRBJ1-5; perhaps TRBD1 as D (5 bases). The germline V gene has CDR1 LNHNV and CDR2 YYDKDF (reference sequence). CDR3 size: 15 residues. The V end was cut by 1 base, the J end by 4 bases, with 11 bases between. DNA for the CDR3: TGTGCCACCAGCAGAGTCCCAGGGAGAAATCAGCCCCAGCATTTT. Its protein is CATSRVPGRNQPQHF.

The rearrangement joins TRBV6-5 to TRBJ2-4; 7 bases match TRBD1. CDR3 size: 13 residues. Germline values: CDR1 MNHEY, CDR2 SVGAGI. CDR3 region: CGQAGGAKNIQYF. The CDR3 region has the DNA TGTGGCCAGGCAGGGGGAGCCAAAAACATTCAGTACTTC.

Only a few counts were recorded for this clonotype. This rearrangement joins TRBV20-1 to TRBJ2-1, with D perhaps matching TRBD1 or TRBD2 (6 bases each). V was shortened by 1 base and J by 2 bases, with 12 bases between the two germline ends. The CDR3 has 15 residues. The germline gives CDR1 DFQATT, CDR2 SNEGSKA (reference sequence). Here the CDR3 DNA reads TGCAGTGCTAGAGGGGGGGCGGGACCCTACAATGAGCAGTTCTTC. Encoded protein: CSARGGAGPYNEQFF.

The V call is TRBV28, the J call TRBJ2-5, with D perhaps TRBD2 (6 bases). This CDR3 comprises 14 residues. The V gene lost 3 bases and the J gene lost 5 bases, with 13 bases spanning the gap. Germline-derived CDR1 and CDR2 are MDHEN and SYDVKM. CDR3 sequence: CASSFQLGRETQYF. The CDR3 nucleotides read TGTGCCAGCAGTTTTCAATTGGGGAGGGAGACCCAGTACTTC. The entire variable domain, with the rest obtained from reference TRBV28 and TRBJ2-5, is as follows: DVKVTQSSRYLVKRTGEKVFLECVQDMDHENMFWYRQDPGLGLRLIYFSYDVKMKEKGDIPEGYSVSREKKERFSLILESASTNQTSMYLCASSFQLGRETQYFGPGTRLLVL.

The chain uses TRBV15 and TRBJ1-4; D remains unclear. Germline values: CDR1 LNHNV, CDR2 YYDKDF (reference sequence). Between the trimmed V and J ends, which lost 3 bases and 0 bases, there was a span of 5 bases. The CDR3 is 14 residues long. Written as DNA, the CDR3 is TGTGCCACCAGCAGTCCCTCAACTAATGAAAAACTGTTTTTT. Its protein product is CATSSPSTNEKLFF.

The DNA of the CDR3 is TGTGCCAGCAGTGACCACGGACAGGGGGCGACTGAAGCTTTCTTT. Its translation: CASSDHGQGATEAFF. The chain employs TRBV25-1 and TRBJ1-1, with 11 bases matching TRBD1. V was clipped by 3 bases and J by 5 bases; unmatched bases: 5. Germline assignment: CDR1 MGHDK and CDR2 SYGVNS. This CDR3 is 15 amino acids long.

This clonotype was detected ten times or more. V and J are TRBV29-1 and TRBJ2-1, with D unresolved. Trimming stripped 7 bases from V and 5 bases from J, with 12 bases between. The CDR3 length is 12 residues. Germline V gene lookup returns CDR1 SQVTM and CDR2 ANQGSEA. The chain's CDR3 is CSASRSHNEQFF. For the CDR3, the DNA is TGCAGCGCCAGCCGGTCCCACAATGAGCAGTTCTTC.

The CDR3 DNA follows: TGTGCCAGCAGACTCAAGGGTTCCAAAAACATTCAGTACTTC. Residues: CASRLKGSKNIQYF. The genes are TRBV5-4 and TRBJ2-4; D gene uncertain. The CDR3 totals 14 residues. The V and J ends lost 5 bases and 2 bases respectively, with 11 bases between them. Germline V CDR1 and CDR2: SGHNT, YYREEE (reference sequence).

This clonotype came up a few times. This chain joins TRBV2 and TRBJ2-3; 10 bases are shared with TRBD2. The CDR3 consists of 17 residues. The trim removed 2 bases at V and 3 bases at J, leaving 8 bases unmatched. Per germline, CDR1 SNHLY and CDR2 FYNNEI. The DNA for the CDR3 is TGTGCCAGCAGTGAACTAGCGGGAGAAGCGGGTACAGATACGCAGTATTTT. The encoded protein is CASSELAGEAGTDTQYF.

The chain employs TRBV5-4 and TRBJ2-7, with 7 bases aligning to TRBD1. Germline-derived CDR1 and CDR2 are SGHNT and YYREEE (reference sequence). Trimming removed 4 bases from V and 3 bases from J; junction bases left unmatched: 7. The length of the CDR3 is 14 residues. CDR3: CASSGRTGDYEQYF. For the CDR3, the DNA is TGTGCCAGCAGCGGAAGGACAGGAGACTACGAGCAGTACTTC.

Only a few counts were recorded for this clonotype. The V gene is TRBV6-2 or TRBV6-3, the J gene TRBJ2-1; D not resolved. Germline V lookup: CDR1 MNHEY, CDR2 SVGEGT. Trimming shortened V by 5 bases and J by 6 bases, and 8 bases separated the two germline ends. CDR3 size: 12 residues. The CDR3 reads CASSPHGNEQFF. DNA of the CDR3: TGTGCCAGCAGTCCCCACGGCAATGAGCAGTTCTTC.

The V and J genes are TRBV6-5 and TRBJ1-6; possible D gene TRBD1, 6 bases. The CDR3 runs 14 residues. CDR1 MNHEY and CDR2 SVGAGI come from the germline V gene. Trimming shortened V by 4 bases and J by 4 bases, and 8 bases separated the two germline ends. As DNA, the CDR3 is TGTGCCAGCAGTTCTGGACAGTATAATTCACCCCTCCACTTT. Protein sequence: CASSSGQYNSPLHF.

This sequence joins TRBV5-1 and TRBJ2-5, with TRBD1 matching 7 bases. The germline gives CDR1 SGHRS, CDR2 YFSETQ. The CDR3 length is 15 residues. Trimming removed 1 base from V and 2 bases from J; junction bases left unmatched: 5. CDR3 amino acids: CASSLWTGPQETQYF. CDR3 nucleotides: TGCGCCAGCAGCTTGTGGACAGGTCCACAAGAGACCCAGTACTTC. The full variable domain, with the rest looked up from reference TRBV5-1 and TRBJ2-5, is KAGVTQTPRYLIKTRGQQVTLSCSPISGHRSVSWYQQTPGQGLQFLFEYFSETQRNKGNFPGRFSGRQFSNSRSEMNVSTLELGDSALYLCASSLWTGPQETQYFGPGTRLLVL.

The chain couples TRBV28 to TRBJ2-5; weak D call: TRBD1 (5 bases). From germline, CDR1 is MDHEN and CDR2 SYDVKM. This CDR3 spans 16 amino acids. Trimming shortened V by 5 bases and J by 3 bases, and 19 bases separated the two germline ends. The CDR3 region is CASSPHIGAGKETQYF. The DNA for the CDR3 is TGTGCCAGCAGTCCCCATATTGGGGCAGGGAAAGAGACCCAGTACTTC.

This clonotype has a handful of counts. The rearrangement uses TRBV3-1 and TRBJ2-4, with unresolved D. Germline assignment: CDR1 LGHDT and CDR2 YNNKEL (reference sequence). Trimming stripped 0 bases from V and 0 bases from J, with 9 bases between. This CDR3 spans 16 amino acids. The CDR3 bases are TGTGCCAGCAGCCAAGATCCGACTTTAGCCAAAAACATTCAGTACTTC. Amino acid sequence: CASSQDPTLAKNIQYF.

V and J are TRBV27 and TRBJ2-1; 11 bases line up with TRBD1. The last part of the DNA fits TRBJ2-7 better; the J call may be wrong. CDR1 and CDR2 from the germline V gene are MNHEY and SMNVEV (reference sequence). The CDR3 runs to 17 residues. Written as DNA, the CDR3 is TGTGCCAGCAGTTCTTCTATAGGGGACAGGGGGACCTACGAGCAGTACTTC. Its protein is CASSSSIGDRGTYEQYF.

This chain links TRBV20-1 with TRBJ2-5; the D gene is possibly TRBD2 (6 bases). The germline gives CDR1 DFQATT, CDR2 SNEGSKA (reference sequence). CDR3 length: 14 amino acids. The V end was cut by 6 bases, the J end by 5 bases, with 19 bases between. In DNA, the CDR3 is TGCAGTGCCCCGCCCATAGCGGTAGGGGAGACCCAGTACTTC. Translated, it gives CSAPPIAVGETQYF.

Remarks on this clonotype: The junction and the germline gene differ at one end; a read error may be behind it. V usage is TRBV7-9 and J usage is TRBJ2-1; TRBD2 aligns across 8 bases. The CDR3 totals 15 residues. The V gene's germline CDR1 is SEHNR and CDR2 FQNEAQ (reference sequence). The CDR3 loop is CTSSPKSGRRHEQFF. The CDR3 region has the DNA TGTACCAGCAGCCCTAAAAGCGGGAGACGGCATGAGCAGTTCTTC.

The gene calls are TRBV10-3 and TRBJ1-2; weak D call: TRBD1 (6 bases). Trimming took off 8 bases at V and 0 bases at J, with 19 bases between the two ends. In germline, CDR1 is ENHRY, CDR2 SYGVKD. CDR3 length: 16 residues. CDR3 DNA: TGTGCCATCCACCGCTCCGGGGACACCACTAACTATGGCTACACCTTC. It translates to CAIHRSGDTTNYGYTF.

CDR3 nucleotide sequence: TGCGCCAGCAGCTCATCTGGCGGGGGGGCAACAGATACGCAGTATTTT. Translating it yields CASSSSGGGATDTQYF. This rearrangement joins TRBV4-1 to TRBJ2-3, with TRBD2 identical over 9 bases. Looked up from germline, CDR1 is MGHRA and CDR2 is YSYEKL. J lost 3 bases, V lost 5 bases, and 9 bases had no gene match. The CDR3 spans 16 residues.

The chain couples TRBV6-1 to TRBJ2-3; 11 nucleotides align to TRBD1. The CDR3 length is 15 residues. The V gene end was trimmed by 4 bases and the J gene end by 7 bases; junction bases not matched to a gene: 7. Germline CDR1 and CDR2: MNHNS and SASEGT. The CDR3 DNA is TGTGCCAGCAGTGCCCTCGGGACAGGGGGAAATACGCAGTATTTT. It translates to CASSALGTGGNTQYF.

The chain couples TRBV12-5 to TRBJ2-1, with a tentative D call TRBD2 (6 bases). The germline gives CDR1 LGHNT, CDR2 FRNRAP. Trimming stripped 6 bases from V and 6 bases from J, with 18 bases between. The CDR3 length is 15 residues. CDR3 bases: TGTGCTAGTGGCTTGTATACGGGAGCAGGCAATGAGCAGTTCTTC. It encodes CASGLYTGAGNEQFF. Supplemented by reference TRBV12-5 and TRBJ2-1, the full variable domain reads DARVTQTPRHKVTEMGQEVTMRCQPILGHNTVFWYRQTMMQGLELLAYFRNRAPLDDSGMPKDRFSAEMPDATLATLKIQPSEPRDSAVYFCASGLYTGAGNEQFFGPGTRLTVL.

This chain connects TRBV5-1 to TRBJ2-7; D is uncertain. The CDR3 consists of 14 residues. V was clipped by 2 bases and J by 0 bases, with 9 bases between them. Germline CDR1 SGHRS, CDR2 YFSETQ. The CDR3 bases are TGCGCCAGCAGCTTCTACGGGTCCTCCTACGAGCAGTACTTC. It yields the protein CASSFYGSSYEQYF.

The chain joins TRBV6-6 to TRBJ1-1; unclear D gene. Deletions cut 2 bases from V and 1 base from J, with 8 bases between. CDR3 length: 14 residues. Germline-derived CDR1 and CDR2 are MNHNY and SVGAGI (reference sequence). CDR3 in DNA: TGTGCCAGCAGTTACGGGCGGACGAACACTGAAGCTTTCTTT. Translated: CASSYGRTNTEAFF.

The chain joins TRBV20-1 to TRBJ2-7; 16 bases agree with TRBD2. CDR3 size: 15 residues. The junction had 5 bases not matched to a gene; V was cut back by 5 bases and J by 4 bases. Germline V lookup: CDR1 DFQATT, CDR2 SNEGSKA (reference sequence). CDR3 DNA sequence: TGCAGTGCTTGGGGACTAGCGGGAGGGGGGTACGAGCAGTACTTC. As protein: CSAWGLAGGGYEQYF.

The chain employs TRBV9 and TRBJ2-1; TRBD1 or TRBD2 may be the D gene (5 bases each). CDR3 length: 15 amino acids. V lost 3 bases and J lost 0, with 10 bases in between. CDR1 and CDR2 (germline): SGDLS, YYNGEE. In DNA, the CDR3 is TGTGCCAGCAGCGCCAGGGAGTTCTCCTACAATGAGCAGTTCTTC. Protein: CASSAREFSYNEQFF. Variable domain in full (rest from reference TRBV9 and TRBJ2-1): DSGVTQTPKHLITATGQRVTLRCSPRSGDLSVYWYQQSLDQGLQFLIQYYNGEERAKGNILERFSAQQFPDLHSELNLSSLELGDSALYFCASSAREFSYNEQFFGPGTRLTVL.

V usage is TRBV7-2 and J usage is TRBJ2-3, with 7 bases that match TRBD2. The V and J ends lost 5 bases and 0 bases, in that order; junction bases with no gene match: 8. There are 16 residues in the CDR3. CDR1 SGHTA and CDR2 FQGNSA come from the germline V gene. The CDR3 region is CASSLPTSPSTDTQYF. CDR3 nucleotides: TGTGCCAGCAGCCTACCGACTAGCCCTAGCACAGATACGCAGTATTTT.